The rows below give T cell receptor beta chains drawn from one sample of a study of beta chain features in type 1 diabetes. TCRdb's copy holds only in-frame clones and misses some; the assay was immunoSEQ multiplex PCR. This table holds tens of thousands of clones, about a third found once. Sequencing used stem cell memory CD4+ T cells from blood. These receptor sequences come from a woman younger than 35 in good health. Both conserved end residues are part of each CDR3. A D gene is named only where the DNA matches it firmly. A row's size may be missing; if present it is once, few, many or a size class.

>TRBV7-8|few|-|TRBJ1-6|14
CASSLEDTNSPLHF
TGTGCCAGCAGCTTAGAGGACACAAACTCACCCCTCCACTTT
>TRBV15|-|-|TRBJ2-7|13
CATSRPGGNEQYF
TGTGCCACCAGCAGGCCGGGGGGCAACGAGCAGTACTTC
>TRBV7-2|-|TRBD2|TRBJ2-1|15
CASSVTSGDYNEQFF
TGTGCCAGCAGCGTGACTAGCGGGGATTACAATGAGCAGTTCTTC
>TRBV2|few|TRBD1|TRBJ2-5|15
CASSGTGNQLETQYF
TGTGCCAGCAGTGGGACAGGAAATCAGTTGGAGACCCAGTACTTC
>TRBV30|-|-|TRBJ1-5|16
CAWSVRGARSNQPQHF
TGTGCCTGGAGTGTACGGGGGGCGCGTAGCAATCAGCCCCAGCATTTT
>TRBV5-4|-|-|TRBJ2-1|16
CASSLGGRGSYNEQFF
TGTGCCAGCAGCTTGGGCGGGCGGGGATCCTACAATGAGCAGTTCTTC
>TRBV7-2|few|-|TRBJ2-3|13
CASSFGYADTQYF
TGTGCCAGCAGCTTCGGGTATGCAGATACGCAGTATTTT
>TRBV6-1|-|TRBD2|TRBJ2-3|15
CASKTLTSGTDTQYF
TGTGCCAGCAAAACCCTGACTAGCGGCACAGATACGCAGTATTTT
>TRBV5-4|-|-|TRBJ1-1|15
CASSQEGDLNTEAFF
TGTGCCAGCAGCCAAGAGGGGGATTTGAACACTGAAGCTTTCTTT
>TRBV20-1|few|-|TRBJ2-7|11
CSARGSREQYF
TGCAGTGCTAGAGGTAGCCGCGAGCAGTACTTC
>TRBV9|few|-|TRBJ1-5|17
CASRAPRGFYSNQPQHF
TGTGCCAGCAGGGCACCCAGGGGATTCTATAGCAATCAGCCCCAGCATTTT
>TRBV29-1|few|-|TRBJ1-2|13
CSVARVGDYGYTF
TGCAGCGTGGCCAGGGTGGGTGACTATGGCTACACCTTC
>TRBV4-1|few|TRBD2|TRBJ2-3|17
CASSPLRTSGSIDTQYF
TGCGCCAGCAGCCCACTTCGGACTAGCGGGAGTATTGATACGCAGTATTTT
>TRBV7-3|-|-|TRBJ1-3|16
CASSFGDRGSGNTIYF
TGTGCCAGCAGCTTTGGGGATCGGGGGTCTGGAAACACCATATATTTT
>TRBV19|-|-|TRBJ2-7|13
CASSIGQPYEQYF
TGTGCCAGTAGTATCGGACAGCCCTACGAGCAGTACTTC
>TRBV7-2|-|TRBD1|TRBJ1-5|15
CASSFDRGGNQPQHF
TGTGCCAGCAGCTTCGACAGGGGTGGGAATCAGCCCCAGCATTTT
>TRBV30|-|TRBD1|TRBJ1-1|15
CAWRVPGQGTLKAFF
TGTGCCTGGAGGGTCCCAGGACAGGGAACACTGAAAGCTTTCTTT
>TRBV2|-|-|TRBJ1-2|13
CASSVHSNYGYTF
TGTGCCAGCAGTGTTCACAGTAACTATGGCTACACCTTC
>TRBV5-1|-|TRBD2|TRBJ2-3|16
CASSLKGGRATDTQYF
TGCGCCAGCAGCTTGAAGGGCGGGAGGGCCACAGATACGCAGTATTTT
>TRBV13|-|TRBD1|TRBJ2-7|14
CASRLTGSKYEQYF
TGTGCCAGCCGTTTGACAGGGAGCAAGTACGAGCAGTACTTC
>TRBV5-1|-|-|TRBJ2-7|13
CASSLGQSYEQYF
TGCGCCAGCAGCTTGGGACAGTCCTACGAGCAGTACTTC
>TRBV11-3|-|TRBD1|TRBJ1-3|15
CASSSDRDSGNTIYF
TGTGCCAGCAGCTCCGACAGGGACTCTGGAAACACCATATATTTT
>TRBV5-1|-|-|TRBJ1-1|14
CASSLVGSYTEAFF
TGCGCCAGCAGCTTGGTGGGCAGCTACACTGAAGCTTTCTTT
>TRBV4-3|few|-|TRBJ1-2|13
CASSQEQNYGYTF
TGCGCCAGCAGCCAAGAACAAAACTATGGCTACACCTTC
>TRBV15|-|TRBD1|TRBJ2-7|14
CATSRGDRAYEQYF
TGTGCCACCAGCAGAGGGGACAGGGCTTACGAGCAGTACTTC
>TRBV5-4|few|TRBD1|TRBJ2-2|16
CASSLAGGPSAGELFF
TGTGCCAGCAGCTTGGCAGGGGGCCCAAGCGCCGGGGAGCTGTTTTTT
>TRBV20-1|-|-|TRBJ1-2|11
CSASGGYGYTF
TGCAGTGCTAGCGGGGGCTATGGCTACACCTTC
>TRBV2|-|TRBD1|TRBJ2-2|14
CASRRQGVAGELFF
TGTGCCAGCAGGCGACAGGGAGTTGCCGGGGAGCTGTTTTTT
>TRBV21-1|-|-|TRBJ2-7|14
CASSKEENGYEQYF
TGTGCCAGCAGCAAAGAGGAGAACGGCTACGAGCAGTACTTC
>TRBV4-2|few|TRBD2|TRBJ2-5|17
CASSLAGTSGGGETQYF
TGTGCCAGCAGCTTGGCCGGGACTAGCGGAGGTGGGGAGACCCAGTACTTC
>TRBV7-2|-|-|TRBJ2-7|13
CASSLGGGGEQYF
TGTGCCAGCAGCTTAGGGGGAGGTGGCGAGCAGTACTTC
>TRBV5-4|-|-|TRBJ2-2|14
CASTGTMNTGELFF
TGTGCCAGCACAGGGACAATGAACACCGGGGAGCTGTTTTTT
>TRBV7-2|once|-|TRBJ1-4|13
CASSLGQGYRLFF
TGTGCCAGCAGCTTAGGTCAGGGTTATAGACTGTTTTTT
>TRBV30|-|TRBD1|TRBJ1-2|13
CAWMRGLNYGYTF
TGTGCCTGGATGAGGGGGCTAAACTATGGCTACACCTTC
>TRBV5-1|-|-|TRBJ1-1|13
CASSSGPNTEAFF
TGCGCCAGCAGTTCGGGTCCTAACACTGAAGCTTTCTTT
>TRBV7-2|-|TRBD2|TRBJ2-2|15
CASSLSGGVVGELFF
TGTGCCAGCAGCTTGAGCGGGGGGGTGGTCGGGGAGCTGTTTTTT
>TRBV9|-|-|TRBJ2-1|16
CASSVGQRSSYNEQFF
TGTGCCAGCAGCGTAGGGCAGCGGAGCTCCTACAATGAGCAGTTCTTC
>TRBV9|-|-|TRBJ2-2|14
CASSVGQYTGELFF
TGTGCCAGCAGCGTAGGACAGTACACCGGGGAGCTGTTTTTT
>TRBV9|-|TRBD1|TRBJ1-1|15
CASSVSGTGFTEAFF
TGTGCCAGCAGCGTATCCGGGACAGGGTTCACTGAAGCTTTCTTT
>TRBV7-9|-|TRBD2|TRBJ2-5|16
CASKSGLAGDQETQYF
TGTGCCAGCAAATCAGGACTAGCGGGGGACCAAGAGACCCAGTACTTC
>TRBV7-2|many|TRBD2|TRBJ2-7|15
CASRPRLAGGYEQYF
TGTGCCAGCAGGCCTAGACTAGCGGGAGGCTACGAGCAGTACTTC
>TRBV11-3|few|-|TRBJ2-3|14
CASSKRTGADTQYF
TGTGCCAGCAGCAAGCGAACGGGTGCAGATACGCAGTATTTT
>TRBV7-8|once|TRBD2|TRBJ2-5|16
CASSLRLAGTQETQYF
TGTGCCAGCAGCTTAAGGCTAGCGGGGACCCAAGAGACCCAGTACTTC
>TRBV27|-|-|TRBJ2-1|15
CASSRGRGSYNEQFF
TGTGCCAGCAGTAGAGGCAGGGGCTCCTACAATGAGCAGTTCTTC
>TRBV19|few|TRBD2|TRBJ2-7|15
CASSRTRGGSYEQYF
TGTGCCAGTAGCCGGACCCGGGGGGGCTCCTACGAGCAGTACTTC
>TRBV5-6|-|-|TRBJ2-2|15
CASSLGGANTGELFF
TGTGCCAGCAGCTTGGGAGGCGCGAACACCGGGGAGCTGTTTTTT
>TRBV7-8|few|-|TRBJ2-2|15
CASSLAGGHTGELFF
TGTGCCAGCAGCTTAGCGGGAGGACACACCGGGGAGCTGTTTTTT
>TRBV7-2|few|-|TRBJ1-1|13
CASRRVGNTEAFF
TGTGCCAGCCGGAGGGTCGGGAACACTGAAGCTTTCTTT
>TRBV29-1|-|TRBD1|TRBJ2-7|16
CSVEGLGGQTTYEQYF
TGCAGCGTTGAGGGATTAGGGGGACAGACGACCTACGAGCAGTACTTC
>TRBV7-9|few|TRBD2|TRBJ2-5|16
CASSPGLAGGQETQYF
TGTGCCAGCAGCCCGGGACTAGCGGGGGGACAAGAGACCCAGTACTTC
>TRBV5-1|few|-|TRBJ2-6|17
CASSLIGGPSGANVLTF
TGCGCCAGCAGCTTGATCGGGGGGCCTTCTGGGGCCAACGTCCTGACTTTC
>TRBV10-3|few|TRBD1|TRBJ2-1|14
CATTGTGAYNEQFF
TGTGCCACCACCGGGACAGGGGCCTACAATGAGCAGTTCTTC
>TRBV7-2|few|TRBD1|TRBJ1-4|15
CASSTRQGATGMLFF
TGTGCCAGCAGCACCAGACAGGGGGCAACAGGGATGCTGTTTTTT
>TRBV28|few|-|TRBJ1-2|13
CASSPPDRPGYTF
TGTGCCAGCAGCCCACCCGACAGGCCTGGCTACACCTTC
>TRBV30|few|-|TRBJ2-3|14
CAWSGFAGYNTQYF
TGTGCCTGGAGTGGATTCGCCGGGTATAATACGCAGTATTTT
>TRBV5-1|-|-|TRBJ1-1|14
CASSLAGGGTEAFF
TGCGCCAGCAGCTTGGCGGGGGGGGGCACTGAAGCTTTCTTT
>TRBV5-1|-|TRBD2|TRBJ2-3|13
CASSSSGENTQYF
TGCGCCAGCAGCTCAAGCGGGGAAAATACGCAGTATTTT
>TRBV7-9|-|TRBD1|TRBJ2-3|15
CASSEADRSTDTQYF
TGTGCCAGCAGCGAGGCGGACAGGTCCACAGATACGCAGTATTTT
>TRBV23-1|many|-|TRBJ2-7|14
CASSPGETDYEQYF
TGCGCCAGCAGTCCAGGGGAGACAGACTACGAGCAGTACTTC